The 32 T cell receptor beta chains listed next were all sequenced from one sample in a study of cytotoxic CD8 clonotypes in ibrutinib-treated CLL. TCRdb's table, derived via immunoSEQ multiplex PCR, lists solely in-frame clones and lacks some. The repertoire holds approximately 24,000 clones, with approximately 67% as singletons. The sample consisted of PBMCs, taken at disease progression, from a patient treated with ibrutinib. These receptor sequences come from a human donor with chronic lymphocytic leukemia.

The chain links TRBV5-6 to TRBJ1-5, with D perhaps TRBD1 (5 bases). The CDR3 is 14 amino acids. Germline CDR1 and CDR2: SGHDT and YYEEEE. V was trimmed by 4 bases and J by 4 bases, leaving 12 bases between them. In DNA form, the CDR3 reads TGTGCCAGCAGCCCGAAGGGACCGAATCAGCCCCAGCATTTT. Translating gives CASSPKGPNQPQHF.

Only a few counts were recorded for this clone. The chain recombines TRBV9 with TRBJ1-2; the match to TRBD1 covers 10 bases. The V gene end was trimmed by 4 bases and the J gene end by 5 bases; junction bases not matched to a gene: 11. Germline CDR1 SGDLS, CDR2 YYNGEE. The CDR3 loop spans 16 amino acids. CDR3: CASSSRQGASVYGYTF. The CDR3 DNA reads TGTGCCAGCAGCTCCCGACAGGGGGCTTCGGTTTATGGCTACACCTTC. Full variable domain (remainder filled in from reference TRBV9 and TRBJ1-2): DSGVTQTPKHLITATGQRVTLRCSPRSGDLSVYWYQQSLDQGLQFLIQYYNGEERAKGNILERFSAQQFPDLHSELNLSSLELGDSALYFCASSSRQGASVYGYTFGSGTRLTVV.

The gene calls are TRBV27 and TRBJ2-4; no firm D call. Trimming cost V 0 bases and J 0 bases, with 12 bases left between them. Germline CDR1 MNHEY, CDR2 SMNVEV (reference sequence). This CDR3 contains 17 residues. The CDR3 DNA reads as TGTGCCAGCAGTTTATCGGCCTCAACTGGAGCCAAAAACATTCAGTACTTC. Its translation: CASSLSASTGAKNIQYF.

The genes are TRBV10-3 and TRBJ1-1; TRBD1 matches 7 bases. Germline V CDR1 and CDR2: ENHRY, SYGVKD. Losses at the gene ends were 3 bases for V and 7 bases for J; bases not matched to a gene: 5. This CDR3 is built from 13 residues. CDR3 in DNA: TGTGCCATCAGTGACAGGGGGGACGGTGAAGCTTTCTTT. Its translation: CAISDRGDGEAFF.

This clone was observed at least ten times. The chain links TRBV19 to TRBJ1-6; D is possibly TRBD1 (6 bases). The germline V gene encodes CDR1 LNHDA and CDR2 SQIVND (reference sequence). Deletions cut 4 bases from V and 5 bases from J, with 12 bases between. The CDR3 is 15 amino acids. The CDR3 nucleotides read TGTGCCAGTAGTACTGGACAGACCAATAATTCACCCCTCCACTTT. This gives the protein CASSTGQTNNSPLHF.

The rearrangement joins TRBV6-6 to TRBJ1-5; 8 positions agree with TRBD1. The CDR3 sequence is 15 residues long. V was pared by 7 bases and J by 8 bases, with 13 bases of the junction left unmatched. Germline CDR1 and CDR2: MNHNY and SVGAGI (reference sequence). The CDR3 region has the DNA TGTGCCAGCAATCACAGGGACAGGCGGGCTGAGCCCCAGCATTTT. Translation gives CASNHRDRRAEPQHF.

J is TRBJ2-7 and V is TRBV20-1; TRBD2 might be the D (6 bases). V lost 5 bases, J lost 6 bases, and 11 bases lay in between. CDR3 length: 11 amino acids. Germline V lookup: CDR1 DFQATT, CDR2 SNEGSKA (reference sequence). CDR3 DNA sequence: TGCAGTGCTCGTCCCGGGAGCGAGCAGTACTTC. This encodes CSARPGSEQYF.

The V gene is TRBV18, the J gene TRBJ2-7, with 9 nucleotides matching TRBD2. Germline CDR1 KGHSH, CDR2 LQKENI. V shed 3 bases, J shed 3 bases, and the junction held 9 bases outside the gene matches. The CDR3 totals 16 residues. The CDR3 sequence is CASSPLSSGAFYEQYF. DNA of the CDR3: TGTGCCAGCTCACCCCTTTCTAGCGGGGCATTCTACGAGCAGTACTTC.

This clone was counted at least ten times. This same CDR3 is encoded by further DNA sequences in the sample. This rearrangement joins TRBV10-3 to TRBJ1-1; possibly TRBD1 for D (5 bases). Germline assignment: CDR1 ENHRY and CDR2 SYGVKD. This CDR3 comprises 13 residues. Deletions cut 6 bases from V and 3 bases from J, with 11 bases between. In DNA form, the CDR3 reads TGTGCCATCAGGCAGGGTTACGACACTGAAGCTTTCTTT. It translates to CAIRQGYDTEAFF.

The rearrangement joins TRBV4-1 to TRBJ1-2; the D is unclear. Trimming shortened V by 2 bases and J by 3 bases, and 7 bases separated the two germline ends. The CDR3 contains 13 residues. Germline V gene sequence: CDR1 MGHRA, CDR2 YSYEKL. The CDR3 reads CASSQFPDYGYTF. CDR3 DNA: TGCGCCAGCAGCCAATTCCCTGACTATGGCTACACCTTC.

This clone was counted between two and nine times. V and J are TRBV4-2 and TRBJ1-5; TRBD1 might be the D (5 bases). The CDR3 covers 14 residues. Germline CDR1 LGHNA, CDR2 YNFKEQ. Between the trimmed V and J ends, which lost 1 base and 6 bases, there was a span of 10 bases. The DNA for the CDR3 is TGTGCCAGCAGCCAAGCCGAGGGGACTCAGCCCCAGCATTTT. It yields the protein CASSQAEGTQPQHF.

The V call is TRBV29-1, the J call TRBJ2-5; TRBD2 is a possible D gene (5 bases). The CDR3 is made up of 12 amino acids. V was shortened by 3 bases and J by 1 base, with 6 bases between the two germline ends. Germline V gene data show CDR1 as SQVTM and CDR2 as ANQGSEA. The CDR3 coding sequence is TGCAGCGTTGAGCGGGCCCAAGAGACCCAGTACTTC. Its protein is CSVERAQETQYF.

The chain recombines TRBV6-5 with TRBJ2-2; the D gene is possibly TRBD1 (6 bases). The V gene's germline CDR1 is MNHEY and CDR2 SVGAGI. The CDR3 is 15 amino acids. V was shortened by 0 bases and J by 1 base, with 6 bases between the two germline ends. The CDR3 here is CASSYSQGNTGELFF. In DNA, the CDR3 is TGTGCCAGCAGTTACTCACAGGGGAACACCGGGGAGCTGTTTTTT.

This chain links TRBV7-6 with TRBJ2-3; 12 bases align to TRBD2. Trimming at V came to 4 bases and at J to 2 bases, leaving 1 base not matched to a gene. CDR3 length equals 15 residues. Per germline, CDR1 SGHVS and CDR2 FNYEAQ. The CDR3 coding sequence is TGTGCCAGCAGCTCTAGCGGGGGGGCCACAGATACGCAGTATTTT. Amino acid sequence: CASSSSGGATDTQYF.

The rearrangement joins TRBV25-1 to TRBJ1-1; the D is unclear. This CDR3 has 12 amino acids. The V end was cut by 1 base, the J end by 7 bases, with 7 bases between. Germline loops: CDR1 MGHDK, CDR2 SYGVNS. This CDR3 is CASSEFWGEAFF. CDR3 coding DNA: TGTGCCAGCAGTGAATTCTGGGGTGAAGCTTTCTTT.

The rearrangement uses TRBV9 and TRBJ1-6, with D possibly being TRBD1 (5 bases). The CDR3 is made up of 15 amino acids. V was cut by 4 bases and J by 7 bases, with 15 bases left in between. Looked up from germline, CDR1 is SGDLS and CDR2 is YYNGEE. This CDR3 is CASSSSGQLNSPLHF. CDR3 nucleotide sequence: TGTGCCAGCAGCTCGAGCGGACAATTAAATTCACCCCTCCACTTT.

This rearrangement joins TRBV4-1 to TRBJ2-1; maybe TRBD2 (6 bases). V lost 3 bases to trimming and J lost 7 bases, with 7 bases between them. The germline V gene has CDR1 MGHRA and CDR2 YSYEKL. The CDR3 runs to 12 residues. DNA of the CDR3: TGCGCCAGCAGCCACCGGGAGAATGAGCAGTTCTTC. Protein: CASSHRENEQFF.

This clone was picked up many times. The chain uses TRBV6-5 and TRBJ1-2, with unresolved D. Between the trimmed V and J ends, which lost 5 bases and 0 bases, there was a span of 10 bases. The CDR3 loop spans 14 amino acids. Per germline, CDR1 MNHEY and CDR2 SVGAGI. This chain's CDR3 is CASSPYSSNYGYTF. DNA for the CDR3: TGTGCCAGCAGTCCATACAGTTCTAACTATGGCTACACCTTC.

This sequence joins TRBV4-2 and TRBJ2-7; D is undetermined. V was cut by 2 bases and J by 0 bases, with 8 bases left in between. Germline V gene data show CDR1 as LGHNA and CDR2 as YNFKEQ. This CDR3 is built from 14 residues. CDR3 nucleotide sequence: TGTGCCAGCAGCCAAAATCTGAACTCCTACGAGCAGTACTTC. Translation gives CASSQNLNSYEQYF.

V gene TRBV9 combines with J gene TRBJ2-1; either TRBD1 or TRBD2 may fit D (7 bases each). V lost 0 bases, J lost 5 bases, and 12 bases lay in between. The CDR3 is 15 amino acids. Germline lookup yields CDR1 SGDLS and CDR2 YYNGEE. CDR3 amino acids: CASSVEGGGHNEQFF. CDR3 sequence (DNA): TGTGCCAGCAGCGTAGAGGGAGGGGGCCACAATGAGCAGTTCTTC.

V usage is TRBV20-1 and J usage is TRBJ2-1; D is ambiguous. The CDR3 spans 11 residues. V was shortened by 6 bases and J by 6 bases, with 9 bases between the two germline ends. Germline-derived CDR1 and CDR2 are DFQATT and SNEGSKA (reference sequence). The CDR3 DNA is TGCAGTGCAATATTGGGCAATGAGCAGTTCTTC. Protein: CSAILGNEQFF.

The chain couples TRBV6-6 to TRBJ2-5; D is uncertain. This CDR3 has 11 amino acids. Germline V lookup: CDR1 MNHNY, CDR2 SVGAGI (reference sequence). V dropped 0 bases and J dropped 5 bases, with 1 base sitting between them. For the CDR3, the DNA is TGTGCCAGCAGTTACTCTGAGACCCAGTACTTC. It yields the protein CASSYSETQYF.

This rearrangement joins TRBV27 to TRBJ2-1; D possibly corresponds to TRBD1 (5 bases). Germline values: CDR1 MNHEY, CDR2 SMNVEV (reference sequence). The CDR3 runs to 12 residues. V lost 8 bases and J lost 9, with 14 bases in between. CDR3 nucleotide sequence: TGTGCCAGCTCGCCTCCAGGGTCTGAGCAGTTCTTC. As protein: CASSPPGSEQFF.

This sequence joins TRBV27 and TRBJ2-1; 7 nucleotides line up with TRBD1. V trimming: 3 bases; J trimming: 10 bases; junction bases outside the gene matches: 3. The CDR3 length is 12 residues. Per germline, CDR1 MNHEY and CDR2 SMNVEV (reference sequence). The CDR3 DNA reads TGTGCCAGCAGTTTTCGGACAGGCGAGCAGTTCTTC. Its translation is CASSFRTGEQFF.

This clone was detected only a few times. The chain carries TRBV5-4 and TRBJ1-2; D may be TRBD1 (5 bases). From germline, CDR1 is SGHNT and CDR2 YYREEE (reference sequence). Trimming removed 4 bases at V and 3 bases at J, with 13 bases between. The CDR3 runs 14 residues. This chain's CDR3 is CASSRRGLDYGYTF. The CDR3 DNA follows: TGTGCCAGCAGCCGACGGGGGTTAGACTATGGCTACACCTTC. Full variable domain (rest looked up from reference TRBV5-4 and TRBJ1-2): ETGVTQSPTHLIKTRGQQVTLRCSSQSGHNTVSWYQQALGQGPQFIFQYYREEENGRGNFPPRFSGLQFPNYSSELNVNALELDDSALYLCASSRRGLDYGYTFGSGTRLTVV.

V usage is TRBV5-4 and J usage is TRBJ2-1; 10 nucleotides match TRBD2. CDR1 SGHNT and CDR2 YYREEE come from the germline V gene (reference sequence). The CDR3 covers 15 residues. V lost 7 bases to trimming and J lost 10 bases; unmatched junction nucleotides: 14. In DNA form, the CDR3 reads TGTGCCAGCGGGCTAGCGGGGGACCTGGGCCGAGAGCAGTTCTTC. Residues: CASGLAGDLGREQFF.

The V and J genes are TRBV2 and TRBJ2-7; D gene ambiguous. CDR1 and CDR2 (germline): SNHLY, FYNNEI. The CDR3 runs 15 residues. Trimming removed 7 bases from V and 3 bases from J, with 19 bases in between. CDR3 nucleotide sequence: TGTGCCAGCAATCCGGGTTCCTCCGCATACTACGAGCAGTACTTC. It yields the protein CASNPGSSAYYEQYF.

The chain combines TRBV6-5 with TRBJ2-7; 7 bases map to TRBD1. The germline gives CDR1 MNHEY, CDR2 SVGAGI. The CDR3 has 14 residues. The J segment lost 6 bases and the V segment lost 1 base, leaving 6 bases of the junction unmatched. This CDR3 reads CASSYLDRDREQYF. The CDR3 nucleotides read TGTGCCAGCAGTTACTTAGACAGGGACCGCGAGCAGTACTTC.

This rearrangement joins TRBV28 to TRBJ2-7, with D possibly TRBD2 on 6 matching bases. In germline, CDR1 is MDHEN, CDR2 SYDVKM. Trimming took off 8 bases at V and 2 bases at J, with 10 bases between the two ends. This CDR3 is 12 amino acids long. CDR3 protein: CASGTLPYEQYF. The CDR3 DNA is TGTGCCAGCGGGACTCTTCCCTACGAGCAGTACTTC.

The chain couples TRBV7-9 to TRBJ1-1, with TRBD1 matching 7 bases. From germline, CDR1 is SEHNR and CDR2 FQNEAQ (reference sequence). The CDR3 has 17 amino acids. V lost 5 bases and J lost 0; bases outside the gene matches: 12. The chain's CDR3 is CASSQGRTGGLNTEAFF. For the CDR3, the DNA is TGTGCCAGCAGCCAGGGGAGGACAGGAGGTTTGAACACTGAAGCTTTCTTT.

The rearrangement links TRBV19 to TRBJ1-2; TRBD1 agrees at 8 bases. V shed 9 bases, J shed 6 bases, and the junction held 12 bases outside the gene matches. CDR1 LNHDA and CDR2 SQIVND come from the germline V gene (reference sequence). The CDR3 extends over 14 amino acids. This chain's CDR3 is CASHLSDRENGYTF. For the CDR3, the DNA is TGTGCCAGCCATCTTTCGGACAGGGAGAATGGCTACACCTTC.

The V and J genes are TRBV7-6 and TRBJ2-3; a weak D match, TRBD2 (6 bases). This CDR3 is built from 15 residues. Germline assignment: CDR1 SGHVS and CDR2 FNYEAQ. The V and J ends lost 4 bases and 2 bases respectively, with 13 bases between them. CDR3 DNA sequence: TGTGCCAGCAGCTCGCCCGGGAGCCCCACAGATACGCAGTATTTT. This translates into CASSSPGSPTDTQYF. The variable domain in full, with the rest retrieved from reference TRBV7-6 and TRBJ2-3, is GAGVSQSPRYKVTKRGQDVALRCDPISGHVSLYWYRQALGQGPEFLTYFNYEAQQDKSGLPNDRFSAERPEGSISTLTIQRTEQRDSAMYRCASSSPGSPTDTQYFGPGTRLTVL.